Below, 9 T cell receptor beta chains from the same sample are listed, as sequenced in a study of T cells in Graves' hyperthyroidism and ophthalmopathy. Regions amplified from RNA transcripts were the TCR beta CDR3 regions. In the first-round RT-PCR of the TCR CDR3, the HTBI primer set was used. Using its own MiXCR run on the multiplex PCR reads, TCRdb lists one record per CDR3 protein. Of fewer than 600,000 distinct CDR3 sequences in the sample, around 13% were seen once. The source material was blood. The receptors derive from a woman in her forties with Graves' hyperthyroidism.

This clonotype has at least ten counts. V is TRBV7-3 and J is TRBJ2-1, with 13 bases fitting TRBD2. CDR1 and CDR2 (germline): SGHTA, FQGTGA. V was pared by 5 bases and J by 6 bases, with 7 bases of the junction left unmatched. The CDR3 loop spans 16 amino acids. CDR3 nucleotides: TGTGCCAGCAGCGCGACTAGCGGGAGGCCGGCCAATGAGCAGTTCTTC. Translated, it gives CASSATSGRPANEQFF.

Concerning this clonotype itself: This clone may be a read error of a much larger clone one base away. This sequence joins TRBV3-1 and TRBJ2-3; 10 bases map to TRBD1. The ends lost 1 base at V and 7 bases at J; junction bases unmatched: 8. Per germline, CDR1 LGHDT and CDR2 YNNKEL (reference sequence). This CDR3 has 16 residues. The CDR3 here is CASSQAGTGEGYTQYF. Here the CDR3 DNA reads TGTGCCAGCAGCCAAGCCGGGACAGGGGAAGGGTATACGCAGTATTTT.

The sample holds a few counts of this clonotype. The rearrangement joins TRBV6-5 to TRBJ2-7, with D possibly matching TRBD2 (5 bases). The germline V gene encodes CDR1 MNHEY and CDR2 SVGAGI. The CDR3 is 13 amino acids. V dropped 5 bases and J dropped 5 bases, with 13 bases sitting between them. CDR3: CASSHIPGNEQYF. The CDR3 DNA follows: TGTGCCAGCAGTCACATTCCGGGGAACGAGCAGTACTTC.

The sample holds many counts of this clonotype. The rearrangement uses TRBV30 and TRBJ2-4; D gene unclear. The germline CDR1 and CDR2 sequences are GTSNPN and SVGIG (reference sequence). The CDR3 contains 11 residues. Trimming removed 1 base from V and 8 bases from J, with 6 bases in between. The CDR3 sequence: CAWSAAYIQYF. The CDR3 DNA reads TGTGCCTGGAGTGCGGCGTACATTCAGTACTTC.

V gene TRBV4-1 combines with J gene TRBJ1-2; TRBD1 aligns across 8 bases. V shed 0 bases, J shed 6 bases, and the junction held 9 bases outside the gene matches. The CDR3 spans 16 residues. The germline V gene has CDR1 MGHRA and CDR2 YSYEKL. The CDR3 bases are TGCGCCAGCAGCCAAGATCGAATCGACAGGGGCGATGGCTACACCTTC. It is translated as CASSQDRIDRGDGYTF.

This clonotype has more than one count but fewer than ten. The chain employs TRBV5-5 and TRBJ1-6; D not certain. CDR3 length: 17 amino acids. In germline, CDR1 is SGHKS, CDR2 YYEKEE (reference sequence). Trimming stripped 6 bases from V and 7 bases from J, with 23 bases between. The CDR3, as DNA: TGTGCCAGCACCTTCTTCTTGTATCAGGCTCCAAATTCACCCCTCCACTTT. It yields the protein CASTFFLYQAPNSPLHF.

The gene calls are TRBV12-3 or TRBV12-4 and TRBJ2-5; 8 nucleotides line up with TRBD2. V lost 5 bases, J lost 3 bases, and 8 bases stayed unmatched. CDR3 length: 15 amino acids. The CDR3 nucleotides read TGTGCCAGCAGTAGCCTTGACGGGGGGGAAGAGACCCAGTACTTC. Its protein is CASSSLDGGEETQYF.

As concerns this clonotype: Since no conserved phenylalanine or tryptophan closes the CDR3, a read error is the likely cause. The rearrangement uses TRBV29-1 and TRBJ2-2; D remains ambiguous. Germline V CDR1 and CDR2: SQVTM, ANQGSEA. Between the trimmed V and J ends, which lost 0 bases and 1 base, there was a span of 9 bases. The CDR3 runs to 15 residues. The CDR3 DNA reads TGCAGCGTTGAAGACCCTAGACTGAACACCGGGGAGCTGTTTCTT. Residues: CSVEDPRLNTGELFL.

The V gene is TRBV20-1, the J gene TRBJ2-2; 13 nucleotides match TRBD2. V was clipped by 3 bases and J by 6 bases; unmatched bases: 4. Germline CDR1 reads DFQATT; CDR2 reads SNEGSKA (reference sequence). This CDR3 has 15 residues. CDR3 coding DNA: TGCAGTGCTAGTAGGACTAGCGGGAGCGCCGGGGAGCTGTTTTTT. Amino acids: CSASRTSGSAGELFF.